This is a list of T cell receptor beta chains from one sample in a study of OX40 agonist ivuxolimab in advanced cancers. Profiled with immunoSEQ multiplex PCR; TCRdb holds only in-frame clones, not every one. This table has about 81,000 clones, 90% to 95% appearing once. The sequenced sample was CD4+ or CD8+ T cells sorted from blood, obtained in a trial of the OX40 agonist ivuxolimab. These receptors were taken from an adult with an advanced solid tumor such as melanoma, head and neck, liver or kidney cancer. Each CDR3 is given with its conserved first and last residue. Fields, in order: D gene, clone size, CDR3 length, V gene, J gene, CDR3 protein, CDR3 DNA. The D gene is left open where the match is weak. Size tells how often a clone was seen (once, few, many) or the class of an expanded clone, and some rows leave it out.

d_gene: -
abundance: -
len: 14
v_gene: TRBV7-2
j_gene: TRBJ2-5
CDR3aa: CASSLVNRAETQYF
CDR3nt: TGTGCCAGCAGCTTAGTCAATAGGGCGGAGACCCAGTACTTC

d_gene: -
abundance: -
len: 14
v_gene: TRBV7-2
j_gene: TRBJ2-3
CDR3aa: CASSLITGSDTQYF
CDR3nt: TGTGCCAGCAGCTTAATCACAGGGTCAGATACGCAGTATTTT

d_gene: -
abundance: -
len: 14
v_gene: TRBV28
j_gene: TRBJ2-7
CDR3aa: CASVTRGGSYEQYF
CDR3nt: TGTGCCAGTGTGACCCGAGGCGGCTCCTACGAGCAGTACTTC

d_gene: -
abundance: few
len: 15
v_gene: TRBV7-9
j_gene: TRBJ1-4
CDR3aa: CASSYGPATNEKLFF
CDR3nt: TGTGCCAGCAGCTATGGGCCGGCAACTAATGAAAAACTGTTTTTT

d_gene: -
abundance: -
len: 14
v_gene: TRBV6-1
j_gene: TRBJ2-7
CDR3aa: CASSEKDVVGEQYF
CDR3nt: TGTGCCAGCAGTGAAAAGGATGTGGTTGGTGAGCAGTACTTC

d_gene: TRBD1
abundance: -
len: 18
v_gene: TRBV4-3
j_gene: TRBJ1-1
CDR3aa: CASSPDGSGRGQNTEAFF
CDR3nt: TGCGCCAGCAGCCCGGATGGGTCGGGCAGGGGGCAGAACACTGAAGCTTTCTTT

d_gene: TRBD2
abundance: once
len: 15
v_gene: TRBV7-7
j_gene: TRBJ2-1
CDR3aa: CASSYAPSGVNEQFF
CDR3nt: TGTGCTAGCAGCTATGCCCCTAGCGGGGTAAATGAGCAGTTCTTC

d_gene: -
abundance: -
len: 11
v_gene: TRBV29-1
j_gene: TRBJ2-2
CDR3aa: CSVGTNGELFF
CDR3nt: TGCAGCGTTGGGACCAACGGGGAGCTGTTTTTT

d_gene: TRBD1
abundance: -
len: 15
v_gene: TRBV7-2
j_gene: TRBJ2-5
CDR3aa: CASSFLDRAGETQYF
CDR3nt: TGTGCCAGCAGCTTCCTCGACAGGGCGGGAGAGACCCAGTACTTC

d_gene: -
abundance: -
len: 14
v_gene: TRBV6-5
j_gene: TRBJ1-5
CDR3aa: CASSEVSSNQPQHF
CDR3nt: TGTGCCAGCAGTGAAGTCAGTAGCAATCAGCCCCAGCATTTT

d_gene: -
abundance: once
len: 16
v_gene: TRBV7-9
j_gene: TRBJ2-3
CDR3aa: CASSTARFTSTDTQYF
CDR3nt: TGTGCCAGCAGCACCGCACGGTTTACTAGCACAGATACGCAGTATTTT